The next 26 T cell receptor beta chains were all read from a single sample in a study of lymphopenia after photon versus proton radiotherapy. Sequencing used immunoSEQ multiplex PCR; TCRdb keeps in-frame clones, though not all of them. The sample lists tens of thousands of clones, approximately 81% occurring once. The sequenced sample was peripheral blood, obtained from a patient treated with photon-based radiotherapy. Receptors originate from a man between 60 and 70 years old with pancreatic cancer.

This clone was seen once. The rearrangement joins TRBV30 to TRBJ2-5, with D possibly TRBD2 on 5 matching bases. This CDR3 contains 14 residues. Trimming shortened V by 3 bases and J by 1 base, and 12 bases separated the two germline ends. Germline V CDR1 and CDR2: GTSNPN, SVGIG (reference sequence). The CDR3 is CAWRSAGSQETQYF. The CDR3 DNA follows: TGTGCCTGGAGGTCGGCGGGTTCCCAAGAGACCCAGTACTTC.

In this sample, this clone turned up once. This sequence joins TRBV4-1 and TRBJ2-2; a possible D gene is TRBD1 (6 bases). CDR3 length: 15 residues. V was trimmed by 3 bases and J by 1 base, leaving 9 bases between them. Per the germline V gene, CDR1 is MGHRA and CDR2 is YSYEKL. CDR3 DNA: TGCGCCAGCAGCCACTTGGGACAGAACACCGGGGAGCTGTTTTTT. Its translation: CASSHLGQNTGELFF.

This chain links TRBV28 with TRBJ1-2, with a weak D call TRBD1 (5 bases). The germline CDR1 and CDR2 sequences are MDHEN and SYDVKM. V gave up 5 bases and J gave up 1 base, with 14 bases separating them. The CDR3 runs 15 residues. The CDR3 DNA reads as TGTGCCAGCAGTACGGGGGGGGTTTATAACTATGGCTACACCTTC. Translation: CASSTGGVYNYGYTF.

The V and J genes are TRBV11-1 and TRBJ2-7; 7 bases line up with TRBD1. The germline CDR1 and CDR2 sequences are SGHAT and FQDESV (reference sequence). V lost 5 bases to trimming and J lost 0 bases; unmatched junction nucleotides: 7. This CDR3 region has 15 residues. This chain's CDR3 is CASSPGGGSSYEQYF. DNA of the CDR3: TGTGCCAGCAGCCCAGGGGGTGGGAGCTCCTACGAGCAGTACTTC.

The CDR3 spells CASTRTSSNQPQHF. CDR3 sequence (DNA): TGTGCCAGCACCCGTACAAGTAGCAATCAGCCCCAGCATTTT. J is TRBJ1-5 and V is TRBV6-6; D is ambiguous. Germline CDR1 and CDR2: MNHNY and SVGAGI (reference sequence). Deletions cut 7 bases from V and 0 bases from J, with 10 bases between. The CDR3 is made up of 14 amino acids.

The chain uses TRBV9 and TRBJ1-1; D not certain. Trimming cost V 4 bases and J 10 bases, with 17 bases left between them. This CDR3 spans 13 amino acids. Per the germline V gene, CDR1 is SGDLS and CDR2 is YYNGEE. The CDR3 DNA reads as TGTGCCAGCAGCTCCTATGGCCTGGGTTTAGCTTTCTTT. It specifies CASSSYGLGLAFF.

The V and J genes are TRBV18 and TRBJ1-6; TRBD1 matches 8 bases. The length of the CDR3 is 14 residues. In germline, CDR1 is KGHSH, CDR2 LQKENI. J lost 7 bases, V lost 4 bases, and 3 bases had no gene match. The CDR3 loop is CASSQDRANSPLHF. The CDR3 DNA sequence: TGTGCCAGCTCACAGGACAGGGCGAATTCACCCCTCCACTTT.

This clone was detected once. J is TRBJ1-5 and V is TRBV9; the D gene is possibly TRBD1 (5 bases). Per germline, CDR1 SGDLS and CDR2 YYNGEE. Trimming pared 2 bases from V and 11 bases from J, leaving 14 bases between. This CDR3 is built from 13 residues. This CDR3 reads CASSVGASTAQHF. In DNA form, the CDR3 reads TGTGCCAGCAGCGTCGGGGCCTCAACGGCCCAGCATTTT.

The genes are TRBV7-2 and TRBJ2-7; 9 nucleotides match TRBD1. The V gene's germline CDR1 is SGHTA and CDR2 FQGNSA. Trimming took 5 bases from V and 4 from J; bases not matched to a gene: 3. This CDR3 spans 13 amino acids. CDR3 bases: TGTGCCAGCAGCCTACAGGGGGCTTACGAGCAGTACTTC. Amino acids: CASSLQGAYEQYF. Together with reference TRBV7-2 and TRBJ2-7, the CDR3 gives the full variable domain: GAGVSQSPSNKVTEKGKDVELRCDPISGHTALYWYRQSLGQGLEFLIYFQGNSAPDKSGLPSDRFSAERTGGSVSTLTIQRTQQEDSAVYLCASSLQGAYEQYFGPGTRLTVT.

V and J are TRBV19 and TRBJ1-6; unclear D gene. The CDR3 loop spans 15 amino acids. Germline V CDR1 and CDR2: LNHDA, SQIVND (reference sequence). Trimming shortened V by 5 bases and J by 1 base, and 9 bases separated the two germline ends. The CDR3 coding sequence is TGTGCCAGTAGTCCCGACTGGTCCTATAATTCACCCCTCCACTTT. It translates to CASSPDWSYNSPLHF.

The gene calls are TRBV29-1 and TRBJ2-4, with TRBD1 matching over 7 bases. This CDR3 spans 17 amino acids. V was pared by 3 bases and J by 0 bases, with 11 bases of the junction left unmatched. Germline lookup yields CDR1 SQVTM and CDR2 ANQGSEA. CDR3 amino acids: CSVEGQSLNLAKNIQYF. CDR3 in DNA: TGCAGCGTTGAGGGACAGAGTTTAAATCTAGCCAAAAACATTCAGTACTTC.

The chain uses TRBV30 and TRBJ1-6; D is perhaps TRBD1 (5 bases). Germline lookup yields CDR1 GTSNPN and CDR2 SVGIG (reference sequence). The CDR3 has 12 residues. The V and J ends lost 5 bases and 9 bases respectively, with 11 bases between them. As DNA, the CDR3 is TGTGCCTGGGGGACTCCAGGTTCACCCCTCCACTTT. Protein product: CAWGTPGSPLHF.

V gene TRBV6-5 combines with J gene TRBJ2-6; D ambiguous. V shed 0 bases and J shed 4 bases, with 4 bases lying between them. Germline lookup yields CDR1 MNHEY and CDR2 SVGAGI. The CDR3 runs to 14 residues. This CDR3 reads CASSYSGGANVLTF. In nucleotides, the CDR3 is TGTGCCAGCAGTTACTCGGGCGGGGCCAACGTCCTGACTTTC.

This chain links TRBV5-1 with TRBJ2-3, with TRBD1 matching 10 bases. Trimming removed 7 bases from V and 2 bases from J; junction bases left unmatched: 7. This CDR3 spans 15 amino acids. Looked up from germline, CDR1 is SGHRS and CDR2 is YFSETQ. The CDR3 nucleotides are TGCGCCAGCGGATCGACAGGGGGCTTCACAGATACGCAGTATTTT. It codes for CASGSTGGFTDTQYF.

This chain connects TRBV2 to TRBJ1-1; D perhaps matches TRBD1 (5 bases). V was clipped by 2 bases and J by 0 bases, with 10 bases between them. Germline-derived CDR1 and CDR2 are SNHLY and FYNNEI. This CDR3 has 15 residues. CDR3 region: CASSELAGLNTEAFF. The CDR3 nucleotides are TGTGCCAGCAGTGAACTTGCAGGGCTGAACACTGAAGCTTTCTTT.

The V call is TRBV9, the J call TRBJ1-4; D ambiguous. V gave up 4 bases and J gave up 4 bases, with 8 bases separating them. Germline V lookup: CDR1 SGDLS, CDR2 YYNGEE. The CDR3 loop spans 13 amino acids. The CDR3 nucleotides are TGTGCCAGCAGCATCGGCCTTAATGAAAAACTGTTTTTT. This codes for CASSIGLNEKLFF.

This chain connects TRBV11-3 to TRBJ2-2; D is ambiguous. Trimming cost V 5 bases and J 4 bases, with 8 bases left between them. This CDR3 is 13 amino acids long. Germline V CDR1 and CDR2: SGHNT, YENEEA. CDR3 in amino acids: CASSLVLTGELFF. CDR3 coding DNA: TGTGCCAGCAGCCTAGTCCTCACCGGGGAGCTGTTTTTT.

The genes are TRBV19 and TRBJ1-1, with D perhaps matching TRBD1 (5 bases). This CDR3 is 13 amino acids long. The V gene lost 6 bases and the J gene lost 4 bases, with 12 bases spanning the gap. CDR1 and CDR2 from the germline V gene are LNHDA and SQIVND (reference sequence). The CDR3 sequence: CASRRGEGTEAFF. The DNA of the CDR3 is TGTGCCAGTAGACGGGGGGAGGGCACTGAAGCTTTCTTT.

This clone has just one count. The chain recombines TRBV10-1 with TRBJ1-1; maybe TRBD1 (6 bases). This CDR3 contains 16 residues. Between the trimmed V and J ends, which lost 3 bases and 5 bases, there was a span of 19 bases. In germline, CDR1 is WNHNN, CDR2 SYGVQD (reference sequence). The CDR3 protein is CASSEFGGRGETEAFF. CDR3 coding DNA: TGCGCCAGCAGTGAATTCGGGGGGCGGGGAGAAACTGAAGCTTTCTTT.

This clone appeared a single time. V and J are TRBV5-1 and TRBJ2-3, with D unresolved. This CDR3 is 14 amino acids long. The germline V gene encodes CDR1 SGHRS and CDR2 YFSETQ. The V gene lost 5 bases and the J gene lost 1 base, with 11 bases spanning the gap. CDR3 sequence reads: CASSWVTRTDTQYF. The CDR3 region has the DNA TGCGCCAGCAGTTGGGTCACCCGCACAGATACGCAGTATTTT.

The chain recombines TRBV5-1 with TRBJ2-3, with 7 bases identical to TRBD2. Germline CDR1 SGHRS, CDR2 YFSETQ. V trimming: 0 bases; J trimming: 2 bases; junction bases outside the gene matches: 3. The CDR3 sequence is 15 residues long. DNA for the CDR3: TGCGCCAGCAGCTTGGGCGGACTAGACACAGATACGCAGTATTTT. It is translated as CASSLGGLDTDTQYF.

This clone was counted between two and nine times. This chain links TRBV11-2 with TRBJ2-5; possibly TRBD2 for D (6 bases). The V gene lost 5 bases and the J gene lost 1 base, with 11 bases spanning the gap. The CDR3 consists of 14 residues. Germline V CDR1 and CDR2: SGHAT, FQNNGV. The CDR3 nucleotides read TGTGCCAGCAGCCCGACTAGAGCCCAAGAGACCCAGTACTTC. Encoded protein: CASSPTRAQETQYF.

By share, this clone ranks as large (0.1 to 1%). This chain uses TRBV7-2 with TRBJ1-1; D uncertain. Germline-derived CDR1 and CDR2 are SGHTA and FQGNSA. CDR3 size: 12 residues. Trimming left V 7 bases short and J 6 bases short, with 12 bases between. The CDR3 loop is CASNPGVSEAFF. CDR3 nucleotides: TGTGCCAGCAACCCCGGTGTATCTGAAGCTTTCTTT.

The rearrangement joins TRBV6-6 to TRBJ2-7, with 10 nucleotides matching TRBD1. The CDR3 consists of 15 residues. The J segment lost 4 bases and the V segment lost 6 bases, leaving 9 bases of the junction unmatched. Germline values: CDR1 MNHNY, CDR2 SVGAGI (reference sequence). This CDR3 is CASRPRDRGDYEQYF. The CDR3 DNA sequence: TGTGCCAGCAGGCCTCGGGACAGGGGTGATTACGAGCAGTACTTC.

V is TRBV6-5 and J is TRBJ1-2, with TRBD1 matching 9 bases. This CDR3 region has 15 residues. V gave up 2 bases and J gave up 6 bases; unmatched junction bases: 7. Germline CDR1 reads MNHEY; CDR2 reads SVGAGI. CDR3 bases: TGTGCCAGCAGTTACGGGACAGGGCAGAAGAATGGCTACACCTTC. It specifies CASSYGTGQKNGYTF.

In the case of this clone: One end of the junction fails to match germline, which may point to a read error. This chain joins TRBV7-7 and TRBJ1-1; D ambiguous. CDR3 length equals 13 residues. Germline loops: CDR1 SSHAT, CDR2 FNYEAQ (reference sequence). CDR3 in DNA: TGTGCTAGCAGCTCCTCTATCAACACTGAAGCTTTCTTT. This sequence encodes CASSSSINTEAFF.